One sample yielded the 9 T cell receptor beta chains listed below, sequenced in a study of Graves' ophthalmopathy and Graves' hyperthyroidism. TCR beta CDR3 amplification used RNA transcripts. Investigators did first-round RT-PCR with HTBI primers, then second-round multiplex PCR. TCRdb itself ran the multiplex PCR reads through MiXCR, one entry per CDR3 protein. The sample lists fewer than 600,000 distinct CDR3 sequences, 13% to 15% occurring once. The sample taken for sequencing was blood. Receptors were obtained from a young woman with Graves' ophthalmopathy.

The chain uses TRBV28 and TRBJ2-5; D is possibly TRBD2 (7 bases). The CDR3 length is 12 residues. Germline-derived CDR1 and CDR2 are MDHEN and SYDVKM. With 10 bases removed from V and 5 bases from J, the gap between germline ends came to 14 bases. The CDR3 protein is CAIGLDRETQYF. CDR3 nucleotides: TGTGCCATCGGACTAGACAGGGAGACCCAGTACTTC.

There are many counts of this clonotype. The CDR3 region has the DNA TGTGCCAGTGAAGCAGGGAGTCAGCCCCAGCATTTT. Amino acid sequence: CASEAGSQPQHF. The rearrangement joins TRBV19 to TRBJ1-5; D possibly corresponds to TRBD1 (5 bases). The CDR3 runs to 12 residues. The germline gives CDR1 LNHDA, CDR2 SQIVND (reference sequence). The V gene lost 8 bases and the J gene lost 6 bases, with 11 bases spanning the gap.

The CDR3 nucleotides read TGCGCCAGCAGGGCCAGGAGCTCCTACGAGCAGTACTTC. Protein product: CASRARSSYEQYF. The chain employs TRBV5-1 and TRBJ2-7; D gene uncertain. Germline V gene sequence: CDR1 SGHRS, CDR2 YFSETQ. This CDR3 is 13 amino acids long. V was cut by 5 bases and J by 0 bases, with 9 bases left in between.

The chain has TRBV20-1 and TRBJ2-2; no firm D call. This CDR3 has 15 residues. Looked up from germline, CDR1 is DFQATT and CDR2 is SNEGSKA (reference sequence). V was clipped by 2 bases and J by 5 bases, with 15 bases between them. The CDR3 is CSARRLAMGTGELFF. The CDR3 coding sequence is TGCAGTGCTAGAAGGCTCGCCATGGGAACCGGGGAGCTGTTTTTT.

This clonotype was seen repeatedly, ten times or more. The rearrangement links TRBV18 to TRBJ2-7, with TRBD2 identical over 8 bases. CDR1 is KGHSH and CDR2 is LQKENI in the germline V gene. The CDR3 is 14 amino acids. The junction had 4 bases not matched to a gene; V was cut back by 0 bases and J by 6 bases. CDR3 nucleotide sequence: TGTGCCAGCTCACCACCTAGCGGGAATCCCGAGCAGTACTTC. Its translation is CASSPPSGNPEQYF.

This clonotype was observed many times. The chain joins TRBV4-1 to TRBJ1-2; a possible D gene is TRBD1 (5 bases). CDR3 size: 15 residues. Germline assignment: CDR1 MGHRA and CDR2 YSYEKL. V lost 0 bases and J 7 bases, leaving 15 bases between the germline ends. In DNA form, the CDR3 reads TGCGCCAGCAGCCAAGAGGCGTGGGGGGATTCTGGCTACACCTTC. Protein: CASSQEAWGDSGYTF.

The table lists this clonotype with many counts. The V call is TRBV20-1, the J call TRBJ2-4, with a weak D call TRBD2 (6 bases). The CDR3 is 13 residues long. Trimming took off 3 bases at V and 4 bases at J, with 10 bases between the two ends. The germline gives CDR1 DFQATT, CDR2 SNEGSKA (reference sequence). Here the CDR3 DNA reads TGCAGTGCTAGGTCTAGCGATAAAAACATTCAGTACTTC. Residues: CSARSSDKNIQYF.

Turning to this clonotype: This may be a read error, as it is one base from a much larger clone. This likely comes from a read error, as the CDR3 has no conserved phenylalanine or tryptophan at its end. The CDR3 sequence is CASSINRAYGYTL. The CDR3 DNA reads as TGTGCCAGTAGTATCAACAGGGCCTATGGCTACACCTTG. J is TRBJ1-2 and V is TRBV19, with D possibly being TRBD1 (6 bases). Per the germline V gene, CDR1 is LNHDA and CDR2 is SQIVND (reference sequence). The CDR3 spans 13 residues. The V and J ends lost 3 bases and 4 bases respectively, with 9 bases between them.

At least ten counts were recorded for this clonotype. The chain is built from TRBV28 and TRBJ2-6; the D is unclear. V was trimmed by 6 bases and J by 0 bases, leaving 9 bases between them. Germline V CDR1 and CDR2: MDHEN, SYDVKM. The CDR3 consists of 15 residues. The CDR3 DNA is TGTGCCAGCAGCCCGCTGAGCTCTGGGGCCAACGTCCTGACTTTC. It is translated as CASSPLSSGANVLTF.